These T cell receptor beta chains were read from a single sample in a study of T cell changes during pregnancy in multiple sclerosis. The assay was immunoSEQ multiplex PCR, and TCRdb's table has in-frame clones only and misses some. The repertoire includes under 50,000 clones, just over 90% of them detected once, and 3% to 4% sits in the top ten. The sample consisted of CD8+ T cells from peripheral blood mononuclear cells, taken after pregnancy. These receptors originate from a female donor with multiple sclerosis, enrolled in a pregnancy study. Each CDR3 is given with its conserved first and last residue. A D gene is named only where the DNA matches it firmly.

D	V	J	CDR3
.	TRBV19	TRBJ1-2	CASLGADYGYTF
.	TRBV7-2	TRBJ2-7	CASSLIGAGNSYEQYF
TRBD1	TRBV7-3	TRBJ2-5	CASSLRQGVAETQYF
.	TRBV5-5	TRBJ2-3	CASSPRLLRDSFNTDTQYF
.	TRBV27	TRBJ1-4	CASRGEANEKLFF
TRBD1	TRBV5-6	TRBJ2-7	CASSRGQDPYEQYF
TRBD1	TRBV7-9	TRBJ2-7	CASSSDRGYNEQYF
TRBD1	TRBV28	TRBJ2-2	CASSSHRGRNTGELFF
.	TRBV27	TRBJ2-3	CASITSGVRRSTDTQYF
.	TRBV13	TRBJ2-4	CASSLGKLADNIQYF
.	TRBV4-1	TRBJ1-3	CASSLLDRAPSSGNTIYF
.	TRBV6-1	TRBJ1-6	CASSEPTDNNSPLHF
.	TRBV7-2	TRBJ2-2	CASSLERTGELFF
.	TRBV7-6	TRBJ2-1	CASSLARSTSNEQFF
TRBD2	TRBV7-3	TRBJ2-1	CASSGLAGVHEQFF
TRBD2	TRBV29-1	TRBJ2-3	CSVEENGRGDTQYF
.	TRBV9	TRBJ2-1	CASSSAGGSNEQFF
TRBD1	TRBV10-3	TRBJ1-2	CAISDGTGPCRYGYTF
TRBD2	TRBV9	TRBJ2-7	CASSVGASGPKSYEQYF
TRBD1	TRBV30	TRBJ1-2	CARKDRMSGYTF
.	TRBV4-3	TRBJ1-2	CASSQRRGNYGYTF
TRBD2	TRBV4-3	TRBJ2-1	CASSQGHPGLAGGLNEQFF
TRBD2	TRBV5-1	TRBJ2-7	CASSLAASGIYEQYF
.	TRBV5-5	TRBJ2-7	CASSLVQGPYEQYF
TRBD1	TRBV18	TRBJ2-5	CASSKRGRSPRETQYF
.	TRBV7-9	TRBJ2-7	CASSSPTSYEQYF
TRBD1	TRBV4-1	TRBJ2-7	CASSQRTGGTYEQYF
.	TRBV5-1	TRBJ2-1	CASGTRRPADEQFF
.	TRBV5-1	TRBJ2-7	CASVQDSGDLEQYF
TRBD2	TRBV9	TRBJ2-4	CASSSGGGGGNIQYF
TRBD1	TRBV7-9	TRBJ2-1	CASSSETGAWNEQFF
TRBD1	TRBV13	TRBJ1-1	CASSLVLGQGVGTEAFF
.	TRBV7-9	TRBJ1-1	CASSHSLGNTEAFF
TRBD2	TRBV4-2	TRBJ2-3	CASSQVFSGGADTQYF
.	TRBV29-1	TRBJ1-2	CSVEGDSNYGYTF
TRBD1	TRBV6-5	TRBJ1-1	CASSPDRAMNTEAFF
.	TRBV7-2	TRBJ1-5	CASSSHLPQVPSNQPQHF
TRBD1	TRBV10-2	TRBJ2-6	CASSGTGDGANVLTF
.	TRBV19	TRBJ2-2	CASRASTGELFF
.	TRBV27	TRBJ2-2	CASSLLGQPGELFF
TRBD1	TRBV19	TRBJ1-1	CASSTLDRGGTEAFF
TRBD1	TRBV9	TRBJ2-6	CASSQFLLGDRLNSGANVLTF
TRBD2	TRBV6-1	TRBJ2-3	CASSESGLERIVVLTDTQYF
TRBD2	TRBV5-1	TRBJ2-7	CASSLWSLPSGRIYEQYF
TRBD1	TRBV30	TRBJ1-1	CAWSVQGATFPTEAFF
TRBD1	TRBV29-1	TRBJ1-1	CSGEDRLNTEAFF
TRBD1	TRBV27	TRBJ2-7	CASSKRGQGTYEQYF
TRBD1	TRBV5-1	TRBJ1-1	CASSGGQGAPTEAFF
TRBD1	TRBV14	TRBJ1-2	CASSQDRTGPYGYTF
TRBD2	TRBV9	TRBJ2-1	CASSFSGRAGDEQFF
.	TRBV19	TRBJ2-7	CASSPAGGSEQYF
TRBD1	TRBV5-1	TRBJ2-3	CASSRTGGTDTQYF
.	TRBV27	TRBJ2-2	CASSLNPTRELFF
TRBD2	TRBV14	TRBJ2-5	CASSQDLAGGETQYF
TRBD1	TRBV6-5	TRBJ1-2	CASRPGQGTGYTF
.	TRBV9	TRBJ1-4	CASSVVGGTNEKLFF
.	TRBV18	TRBJ2-7	CASSPRTNYEQYF
TRBD1	TRBV6-1	TRBJ2-1	CASSERTGYNEQFF
TRBD1	TRBV18	TRBJ2-7	CASSPGTDSYEQYF